These T cell receptor beta chains were read from a single sample in a study of regulatory T cells in long-lasting Graves disease. From the multiplex PCR reads, TCRdb called clonotypes with MiXCR, one entry per CDR3 protein. The sample has around 500,000 distinct CDR3 sequences; roughly a sixth are singletons. The sample also formed part of further work on T cells in Graves' hyperthyroidism and ophthalmopathy.

Here the sequenced sample was peripheral blood mononuclear cells (PBMCs), taken at new diagnosis, from a patient treated with antithyroid drugs. The receptors come from a woman aged 35-65 years with Graves disease. CDR3s include the opening cysteine and the closing phenylalanine or tryptophan. The order of the fields is D gene, V gene, CDR3 length, clone size, J gene, CDR3 protein, CDR3 DNA. D genes are given only for firm matches. Some rows mark clone size as missing; the rest say once, few, many or name a class of expanded clone.

TRBD1,TRBV6-1,17,NA,TRBJ2-6,CASSATGGYSGANVLTF,TGTGCCAGCAGTGCGACAGGGGGCTACTCTGGGGCCAACGTCCTGACTTTC
TRBD1,TRBV5-1,13,many,TRBJ2-7,CASSSQGAYEQYF,TGTGCCAGCAGTTCGCAGGGGGCCTACGAGCAGTACTTC
NA,TRBV11-3,14,many,TRBJ2-3,CASSPARDTDTQYF,TGTGCCAGCAGCCCAGCCAGGGACACAGATACGCAGTATTTT
NA,TRBV2,13,many,TRBJ1-2,CASSETGIYGYTF,TGTGCCAGCAGTGAAACAGGGATCTATGGCTACACCTTC
NA,TRBV2,15,many,TRBJ1-1,CASSGGTRANTEAFF,TGTGCCAGCAGTGGGGGAACCAGGGCGAACACTGAAGCTTTCTTT
TRBD2,TRBV10-3,15,many,TRBJ2-1,CAIGTSGGRYNEQFF,TGTGCCATCGGGACTAGCGGGGGGCGATACAATGAGCAGTTCTTC
NA,TRBV29-1,13,many,TRBJ1-5,CSVRRDSNQPQHF,TGCAGCGTCCGCAGGGATAGCAATCAGCCCCAGCATTTT
NA,TRBV3-1,14,many,TRBJ2-7,CASSQDSNSYEQYF,TGTGCCAGCAGCCAAGACAGTAACTCCTACGAGCAGTACTTC
TRBD1,TRBV2,16,many,TRBJ2-7,CASSEGWTGASYEQYF,TGTGCCAGCAGTGAAGGGTGGACAGGGGCTTCCTACGAGCAGTACTTC
NA,TRBV10-3,15,many,TRBJ2-1,CAISEGVNSYNEQFF,TGTGCCATCAGTGAAGGGGTGAACTCCTACAATGAGCAGTTCTTC
TRBD2,TRBV2,14,many,TRBJ2-1,CASRLAGGHNEQFF,TGTGCCAGTCGACTAGCGGGGGGTCACAATGAGCAGTTCTTC
NA,TRBV6-5,17,NA,TRBJ1-2,CASSYAASPPSDYGYTF,TGTGCCAGCAGTTACGCCGCCAGTCCCCCCAGCGACTATGGCTACACCTTC
NA,TRBV20-1,14,few,TRBJ2-1,CSAREDSSYNEQFF,TGCAGTGCTAGGGAGGACAGCTCCTACAATGAGCAGTTCTTC
NA,TRBV27,16,few,TRBJ1-5,CASSSIPLQGNQPQHF,TGTGCCAGCAGTTCCATTCCTTTACAGGGCAATCAGCCCCAGCATTTT
NA,TRBV9,15,many,TRBJ2-2,CASSPGTAKVRELFF,TGTGCCAGCAGCCCCGGGACGGCGAAAGTCCGGGAGCTGTTTTTT
NA,TRBV27,14,NA,TRBJ1-1,CASSLDFLNTEAFF,TGTGCCAGCAGTTTGGATTTTCTGAACACTGAAGCTTTCTTT
NA,TRBV19,16,NA,TRBJ1-5,CASSTRLPWGNQPQHF,TGTGCCAGTAGTACAAGGCTGCCGTGGGGCAATCAGCCCCAGCATTTT
TRBD1,TRBV12-3/TRBV12-4,14,many,TRBJ1-1,CASSMDRGNTEAFF,TGTGCCAGCAGCATGGACAGGGGGAACACTGAAGCTTTCTTT
TRBD1,TRBV9,15,few,TRBJ2-7,CASSEGAGTNYEQYF,TGTGCCAGCAGCGAGGGGGCCGGGACAAACTACGAGCAGTACTTC
NA,TRBV2,13,NA,TRBJ2-7,CASSGLDRSEQYF,TGTGCCAGCAGTGGCCTTGACAGGTCCGAGCAGTACTTC
NA,TRBV18,15,few,TRBJ1-3,CASSSSANSGNTIYF,TGTGCCAGCTCCAGTAGTGCCAATTCTGGAAACACCATATATTTT
TRBD1,TRBV2,15,many,TRBJ1-6,CASTVGTGSGSPLHF,TGTGCCAGCACCGTGGGGACAGGGTCCGGATCACCCCTCCACTTT
NA,TRBV12-3/TRBV12-4,13,few,TRBJ1-1,CASSLALFGGAFF,TGTGCCAGCAGTTTAGCGCTGTTCGGGGGGGCTTTCTTT
NA,TRBV18,13,many,TRBJ1-2,CASSPLGVQGYTF,TGTGCCAGCTCACCACTGGGGGTGCAGGGCTACACCTTC
NA,TRBV30,12,few,TRBJ2-6,CAWRAGANVLTF,TGTGCCTGGAGAGCTGGGGCCAACGTCCTGACTTTC
NA,TRBV12-3/TRBV12-4,13,many,TRBJ2-3,CASSPFLADTQYF,TGTGCCAGCAGTCCCTTCCTAGCAGATACGCAGTATTTT
NA,TRBV15,15,NA,TRBJ2-5,CATSRNLGQQETQYF,TGTGCCACCAGCAGAAACCTTGGACAGCAAGAGACCCAGTACTTC
TRBD1,TRBV7-9,15,many,TRBJ1-6,CASSSDRGRGSPLHF,TGTGCCAGCAGCTCGGACAGGGGCAGAGGTTCACCCCTCCACTTT